This TCR beta chain was found in a study of blood T cell repertoires in COVID-19. About the study: The samples span acute and convalescent COVID-19 from the United States, Italy and Spain. In each case, the material was cDNA or gDNA derived from T cells, B-cell-depleted T cells, or PBMCs.

The CDR3 sequence is 16 residues long. After removal of 4 bases from V and 0 bases from J, the junction contained 2 bases not matched to a gene. Germline loops: CDR1 SGHTA, CDR2 FQGTGA. As originally analysed: Reference gene primer amplification gave estimated nucleated cell counts. Repertoires were generated with immunoSEQ multiplex PCR, while TCRdb's copy carries only in-frame clones and drops some. Clone size and V and J calls were adopted from that table, with D and trimming inferred from the DNA. The sample has tens of thousands of clones; around 86% are singletons. The chain links TRBV7-3 to TRBJ2-6, with 8 positions matching TRBD1. The specimen was peripheral blood. The source of this sequence is a human donor in a cohort sampled during active COVID-19. CDR3 amino acids: CASSSTGGSGANVLTF. In DNA form, the CDR3 reads TGTGCCAGCAGCTCAACAGGGGGCTCTGGGGCCAACGTCCTGACTTTC.